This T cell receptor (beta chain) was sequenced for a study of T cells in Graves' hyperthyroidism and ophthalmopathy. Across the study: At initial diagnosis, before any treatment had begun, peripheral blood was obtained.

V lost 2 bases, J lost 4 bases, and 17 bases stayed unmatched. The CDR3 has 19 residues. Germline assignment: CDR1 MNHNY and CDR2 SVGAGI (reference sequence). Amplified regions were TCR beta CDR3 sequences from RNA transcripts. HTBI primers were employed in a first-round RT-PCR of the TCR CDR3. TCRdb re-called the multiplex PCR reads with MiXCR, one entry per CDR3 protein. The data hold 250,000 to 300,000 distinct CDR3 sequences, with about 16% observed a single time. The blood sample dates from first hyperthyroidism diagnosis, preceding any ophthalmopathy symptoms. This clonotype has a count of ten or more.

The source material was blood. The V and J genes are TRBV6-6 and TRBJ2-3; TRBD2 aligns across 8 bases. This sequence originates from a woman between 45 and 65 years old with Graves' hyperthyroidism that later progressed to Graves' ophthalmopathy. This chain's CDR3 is CASSYRLAGLGSPADTQYF. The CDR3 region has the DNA TGTGCCAGCAGTTACCGGCTAGCGGGCCTTGGGTCCCCTGCAGATACGCAGTATTTT.